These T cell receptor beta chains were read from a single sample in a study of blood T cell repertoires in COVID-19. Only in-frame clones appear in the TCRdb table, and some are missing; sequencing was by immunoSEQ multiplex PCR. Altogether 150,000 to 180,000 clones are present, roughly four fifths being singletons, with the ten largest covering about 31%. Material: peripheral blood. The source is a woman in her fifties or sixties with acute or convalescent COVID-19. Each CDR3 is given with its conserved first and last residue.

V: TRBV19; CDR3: CASSTGLADTQYF
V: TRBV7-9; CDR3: CASSPSMGAPGANVLTF
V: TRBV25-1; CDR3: CASYPLAGALVNSPLHF
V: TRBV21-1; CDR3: CASSAGDNIRGRSTDTQYF
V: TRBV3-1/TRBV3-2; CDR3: CASSPTNEKLFF
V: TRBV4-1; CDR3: CASSQHFSTDTQYF
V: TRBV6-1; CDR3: CASSELYGGSHSGNTIYF
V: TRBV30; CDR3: CAWRGRDRGNTIYF
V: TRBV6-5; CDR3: CASRQGGAPLHF
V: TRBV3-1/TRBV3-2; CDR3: CASYSTAGNTIYF
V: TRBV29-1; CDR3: CSVEKQGGYTF
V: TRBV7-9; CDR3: CASSSYQGRGLAFF
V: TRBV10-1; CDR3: CASRGAGSTEAFF
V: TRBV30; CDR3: CAWSFLTGQSPLHF
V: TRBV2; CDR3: CASSEALGRNEKLFF
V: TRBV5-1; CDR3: CASSRNGQGYNEQFF
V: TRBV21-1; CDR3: CASSLGQGGYGELFF
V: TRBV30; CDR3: CARDRVGTEAFF
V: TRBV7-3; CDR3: CASSPSRGNEQFF
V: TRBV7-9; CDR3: CASGRGEGELFF
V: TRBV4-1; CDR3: CASSLGVIRTEASLFF
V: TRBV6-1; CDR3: CASSEYPRGLNSPLHF
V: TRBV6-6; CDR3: CASSPQAGLESNTGELFF
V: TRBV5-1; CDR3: CASPMGYQGTGELFF
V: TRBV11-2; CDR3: CASSPSGGGREQFF
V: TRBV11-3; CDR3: CASSFSGNTEAFF
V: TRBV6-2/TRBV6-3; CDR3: CASSYYPQATNEKLFF
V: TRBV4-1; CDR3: CASSQAINQPQHF
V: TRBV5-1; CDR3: CASSVVGTGALYGYTF
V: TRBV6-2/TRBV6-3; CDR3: CASSYRLGQGVANYGYTF
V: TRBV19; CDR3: CASSPQGNTEAFF
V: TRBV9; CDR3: CASSARTSGNTGELFF
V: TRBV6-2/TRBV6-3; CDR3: CASSPDRGKSYNEQFF
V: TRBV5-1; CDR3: CASTAGQSTGELFF
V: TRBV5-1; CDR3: CASSLEGWTDNYGYTF
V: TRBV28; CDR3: CASRGGPGANVLTF
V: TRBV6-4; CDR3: CASSERTGTEAFF
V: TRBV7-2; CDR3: CASSREIAGQETQYF
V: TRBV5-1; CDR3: CASSLQGQGDGYTF
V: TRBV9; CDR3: CASSLGTANNSPLHF
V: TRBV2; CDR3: CASRRDRASSYNSPLHF
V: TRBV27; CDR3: CASSDRGYGYTF
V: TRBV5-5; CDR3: CASSIDRDTQYF
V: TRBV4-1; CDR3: CASSQGWTEGIQYF
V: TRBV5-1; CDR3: CASSLERGATDTQYF